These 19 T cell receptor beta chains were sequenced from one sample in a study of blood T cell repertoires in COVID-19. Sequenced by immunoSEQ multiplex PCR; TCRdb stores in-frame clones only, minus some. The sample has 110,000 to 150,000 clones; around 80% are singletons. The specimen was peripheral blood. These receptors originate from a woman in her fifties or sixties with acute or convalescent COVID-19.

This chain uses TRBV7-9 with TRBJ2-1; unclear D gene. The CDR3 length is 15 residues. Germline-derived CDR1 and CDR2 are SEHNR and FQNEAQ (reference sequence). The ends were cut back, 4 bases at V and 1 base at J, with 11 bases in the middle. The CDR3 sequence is CASSYSTGSYNEQFF. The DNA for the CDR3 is TGTGCCAGCAGCTATTCGACGGGTTCCTACAATGAGCAGTTCTTC.

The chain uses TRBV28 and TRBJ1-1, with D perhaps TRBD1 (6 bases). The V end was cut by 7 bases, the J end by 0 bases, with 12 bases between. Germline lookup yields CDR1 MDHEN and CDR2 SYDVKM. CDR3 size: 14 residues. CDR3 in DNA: TGTGCCAGCACCCCTAGGGGGATGAACACTGAAGCTTTCTTT. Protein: CASTPRGMNTEAFF. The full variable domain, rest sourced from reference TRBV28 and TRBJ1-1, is DVKVTQSSRYLVKRTGEKVFLECVQDMDHENMFWYRQDPGLGLRLIYFSYDVKMKEKGDIPEGYSVSREKKERFSLILESASTNQTSMYLCASTPRGMNTEAFFGQGTRLTVV.

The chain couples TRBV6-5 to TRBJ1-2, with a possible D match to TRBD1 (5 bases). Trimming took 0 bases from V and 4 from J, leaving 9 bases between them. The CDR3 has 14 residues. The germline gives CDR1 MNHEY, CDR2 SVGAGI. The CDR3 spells CASSYSGGGYGYTF. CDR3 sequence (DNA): TGTGCCAGCAGTTACTCGGGGGGGGGCTATGGCTACACCTTC.

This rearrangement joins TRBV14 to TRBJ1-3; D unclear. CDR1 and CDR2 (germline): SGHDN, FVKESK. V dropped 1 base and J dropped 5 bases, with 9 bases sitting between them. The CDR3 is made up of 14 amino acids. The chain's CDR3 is CASSQAGRRNTIYF. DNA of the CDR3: TGTGCCAGCAGCCAAGCAGGAAGGCGAAACACCATATATTTT.

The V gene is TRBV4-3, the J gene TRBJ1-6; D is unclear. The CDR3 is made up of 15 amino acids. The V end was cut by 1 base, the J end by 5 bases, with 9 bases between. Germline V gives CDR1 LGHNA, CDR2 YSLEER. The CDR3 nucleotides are TGCGCCAGCAGCCAAGGTGAAGGAGATAATTCACCCCTCCACTTT. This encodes CASSQGEGDNSPLHF.

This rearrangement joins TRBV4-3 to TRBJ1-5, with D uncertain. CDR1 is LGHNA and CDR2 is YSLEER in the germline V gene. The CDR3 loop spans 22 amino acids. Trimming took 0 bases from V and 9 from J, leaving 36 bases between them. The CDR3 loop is CASSQDWGGWGSGIQRARPQHF. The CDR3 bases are TGCGCCAGCAGCCAAGATTGGGGTGGTTGGGGTTCCGGGATTCAGAGGGCTCGGCCCCAGCATTTT.

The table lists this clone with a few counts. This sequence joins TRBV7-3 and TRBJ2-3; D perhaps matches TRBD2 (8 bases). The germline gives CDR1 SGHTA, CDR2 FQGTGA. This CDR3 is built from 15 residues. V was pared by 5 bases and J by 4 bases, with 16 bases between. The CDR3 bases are TGTGCCAGCAGCCCCGGGGGGGGGACAGCAGATACGCAGTATTTT. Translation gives CASSPGGGTADTQYF.

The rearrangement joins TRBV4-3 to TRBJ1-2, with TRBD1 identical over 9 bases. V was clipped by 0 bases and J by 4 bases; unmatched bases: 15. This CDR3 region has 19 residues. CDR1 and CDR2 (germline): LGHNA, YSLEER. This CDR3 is CASSQETTAPGQGTYGYTF. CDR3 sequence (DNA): TGCGCCAGCAGCCAAGAGACTACTGCCCCGGGACAGGGAACCTATGGCTACACCTTC.

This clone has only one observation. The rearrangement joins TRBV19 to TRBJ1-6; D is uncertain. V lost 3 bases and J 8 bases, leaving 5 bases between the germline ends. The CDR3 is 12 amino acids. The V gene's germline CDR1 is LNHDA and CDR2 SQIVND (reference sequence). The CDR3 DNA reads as TGTGCCAGTAGTATTCAGGATTCACCCCTCCACTTT. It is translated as CASSIQDSPLHF.

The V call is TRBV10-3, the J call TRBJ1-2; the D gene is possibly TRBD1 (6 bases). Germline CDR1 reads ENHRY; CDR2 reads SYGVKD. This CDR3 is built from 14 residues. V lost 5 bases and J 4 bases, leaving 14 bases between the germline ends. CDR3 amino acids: CAISQQGIIYGYTF. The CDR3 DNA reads TGTGCCATCAGTCAACAGGGTATAATCTATGGCTACACCTTC.

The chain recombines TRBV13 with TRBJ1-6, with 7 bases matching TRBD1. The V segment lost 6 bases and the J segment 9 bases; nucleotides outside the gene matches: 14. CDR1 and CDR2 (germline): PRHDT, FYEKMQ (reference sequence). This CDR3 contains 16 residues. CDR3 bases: TGTGCCAGCAGGCCAGGGGGAGGAAGCTTGGGTTCACCCCTCCACTTT. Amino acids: CASRPGGGSLGSPLHF.

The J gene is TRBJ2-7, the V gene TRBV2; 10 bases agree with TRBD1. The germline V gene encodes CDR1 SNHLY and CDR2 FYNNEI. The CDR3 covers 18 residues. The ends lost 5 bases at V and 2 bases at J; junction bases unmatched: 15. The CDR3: CASSSPGQGIRKTYEQYF. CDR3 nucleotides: TGTGCCAGCAGTAGCCCGGGACAGGGGATACGAAAGACCTACGAGCAGTACTTC.

DNA of the CDR3: TGCGCCAGCAGCTTGGAAGCCACTGAAGCTTTCTTT. Residues: CASSLEATEAFF. The chain combines TRBV5-1 with TRBJ1-1; D is unclear. This CDR3 has 12 amino acids. From germline, CDR1 is SGHRS and CDR2 YFSETQ. The germline V and J ends were trimmed by 0 bases and 4 bases, with 4 bases remaining between them.

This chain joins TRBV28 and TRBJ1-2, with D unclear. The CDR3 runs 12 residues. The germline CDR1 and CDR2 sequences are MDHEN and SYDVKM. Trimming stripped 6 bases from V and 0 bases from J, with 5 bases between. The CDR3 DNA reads TGTGCCAGCAGGCTAGCTAACTATGGCTACACCTTC. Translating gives CASRLANYGYTF.

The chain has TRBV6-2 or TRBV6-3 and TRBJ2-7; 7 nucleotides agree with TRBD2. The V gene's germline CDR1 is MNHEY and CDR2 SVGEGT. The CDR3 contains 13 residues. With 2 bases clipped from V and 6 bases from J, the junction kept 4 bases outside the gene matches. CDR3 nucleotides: TGTGCCAGCAGTTACGTCCCGGGAGGCGAGCAGTACTTC. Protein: CASSYVPGGEQYF.

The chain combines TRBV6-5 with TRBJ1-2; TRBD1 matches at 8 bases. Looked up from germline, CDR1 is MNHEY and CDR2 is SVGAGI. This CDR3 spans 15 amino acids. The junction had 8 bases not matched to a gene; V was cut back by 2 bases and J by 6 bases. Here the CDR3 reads CASSYIAGGVDGYTF. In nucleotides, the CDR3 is TGTGCCAGCAGTTACATCGCAGGGGGCGTCGATGGCTACACCTTC.

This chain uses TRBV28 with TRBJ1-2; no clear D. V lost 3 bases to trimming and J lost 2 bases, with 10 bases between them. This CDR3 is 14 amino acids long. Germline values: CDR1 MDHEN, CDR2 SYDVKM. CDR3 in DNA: TGTGCCAGCAGTTTGGCCGGAGGAAACTATGGCTACACCTTC. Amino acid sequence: CASSLAGGNYGYTF.

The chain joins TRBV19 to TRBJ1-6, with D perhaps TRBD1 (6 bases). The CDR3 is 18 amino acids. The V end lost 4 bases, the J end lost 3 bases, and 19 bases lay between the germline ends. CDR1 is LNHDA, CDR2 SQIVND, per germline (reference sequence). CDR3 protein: CASSTSRTAVFYNSPLHF. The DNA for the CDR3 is TGTGCCAGTAGTACCTCCCGGACAGCCGTTTTCTATAATTCACCCCTCCACTTT.

CDR3 sequence (DNA): TGTGCCAGCAGTTTGGGTAGCAGAGAGACCCAGTACTTC. This encodes CASSLGSRETQYF. The J gene is TRBJ2-5, the V gene TRBV28; D unresolved. The CDR3 spans 13 residues. The germline gives CDR1 MDHEN, CDR2 SYDVKM. V lost 3 bases, J lost 4 bases, and 9 bases lay in between.